This is a list of T cell receptor beta chains from one sample in a study of shared clonotypes between healthy human individuals. The table came from immunoSEQ multiplex PCR; TCRdb's copy has only in-frame clones and leaves some out. The data contain 2 million to 2.5 million clones, 95% of them singletons. Sequenced: naive CD4+ T cells sorted from blood. The origin of the receptors is a man in his late teens or twenties in good health. The CDR3 runs from the conserved cysteine through the conserved F or W. D genes are given only for firm matches. Rows may omit the clone size; those that give it use once, few, many or a size class.

TRBV6-5	-	TRBJ2-7	-	CASSYNVGPYEQYF	TGTGCCAGCAGTTACAATGTGGGCCCCTACGAGCAGTACTTC
TRBV30	-	TRBJ1-2	-	CAWSVDKRHGYTF	TGTGCCTGGAGTGTCGACAAGCGCCATGGCTACACCTTC
TRBV6-1	TRBD1	TRBJ2-2	-	CASGQGNTGELFF	TGTGCCAGCGGACAGGGGAACACCGGGGAGCTGTTTTTT
TRBV5-5	-	TRBJ1-1	-	CASSLEGTGTEAFF	TGTGCCAGCAGCTTGGAGGGAACGGGCACTGAAGCTTTCTTT
TRBV5-1	TRBD2	TRBJ2-5	-	CASSLTSGSLGTQYF	TGCGCCAGCAGCTTAACTAGCGGGAGTCTTGGGACCCAGTACTTC
TRBV2	TRBD2	TRBJ2-7	-	CASSGTSGSNEQYF	TGTGCCAGCTCCGGGACTAGCGGGAGCAACGAGCAGTACTTC
TRBV9	-	TRBJ1-5	-	CASSPQDQPQHF	TGTGCCAGCAGCCCCCAGGATCAGCCCCAGCATTTT
TRBV2	-	TRBJ1-5	-	CASRSGGNQPQHF	TGTGCCAGCAGGTCAGGGGGCAATCAGCCCCAGCATTTT
TRBV6-1	-	TRBJ1-6	-	CASSAWVGSPLHF	TGTGCCAGCAGTGCCTGGGTCGGATCACCCCTCCACTTT
TRBV2	TRBD1	TRBJ1-5	-	CASRQGEGNQPQHF	TGTGCCAGCAGACAGGGGGAAGGCAATCAGCCCCAGCATTTT
TRBV7-2	TRBD1	TRBJ2-5	once	CASSQLWGWDRGTETQYF	TGTGCCAGCAGCCAGTTATGGGGATGGGACAGGGGTACGGAGACCCAGTACTTC
TRBV6-5	-	TRBJ1-2	-	CASSYYWGGYTF	TGTGCCAGCAGTTATTACTGGGGTGGCTACACCTTC
TRBV4-3	-	TRBJ2-5	-	CASSQDRGRGETQYF	TGCGCCAGCAGCCAAGATAGGGGGCGGGGAGAGACCCAGTACTTC
TRBV12-5	-	TRBJ1-5	-	CASGLEQGNQPQHF	TGTGCTAGTGGTTTGGAACAGGGAAATCAGCCCCAGCATTTT
TRBV11-2	-	TRBJ1-1	-	CASSLDGAANTEAFF	TGTGCCAGCAGCTTAGATGGGGCAGCCAACACTGAAGCTTTCTTT
TRBV27	-	TRBJ1-3	-	CAERGDDSGNTIYF	TGTGCCGAGAGGGGGGATGACTCTGGAAACACCATATATTTT
TRBV6-4	-	TRBJ2-7	-	CASSDSGPTYEQYF	TGTGCCAGCAGTGACTCGGGACCAACCTACGAGCAGTACTTC
TRBV28	TRBD1	TRBJ1-5	-	CASTAQGMPQHF	TGTGCCAGCACCGCACAGGGGATGCCCCAGCATTTT
TRBV18	TRBD2	TRBJ2-7	-	CASSPGSSGRDEQYF	TGTGCCAGCTCACCAGGCTCTAGCGGGAGAGACGAGCAGTACTTC
TRBV18	-	TRBJ2-6	-	CASSPPGSLGGANVLTF	TGTGCCAGCTCTCCTCCAGGGAGCCTGGGGGGGGCCAACGTCCTGACTTTC
TRBV5-6	TRBD1	TRBJ1-2	-	CASSTTGGSYGYTF	TGTGCCAGCAGCACGACAGGGGGTAGCTATGGCTACACCTTC
TRBV28	-	TRBJ1-2	-	CASSFQAVYGYTF	TGTGCCAGCAGTTTTCAGGCAGTCTATGGCTACACCTTC
TRBV29-1	-	TRBJ2-7	-	CSVEDLRGRRDEQYF	TGCAGCGTTGAAGATCTTCGGGGGAGGCGCGACGAGCAGTACTTC
TRBV29-1	-	TRBJ2-3	once	CSVEDRGSGPLDTQYF	TGCAGCGTTGAAGATAGGGGTAGCGGCCCGCTAGATACGCAGTATTTT
TRBV5-1	-	TRBJ2-7	-	CASAPGGFYEQYF	TGCGCCAGCGCCCCGGGCGGCTTCTACGAGCAGTACTTC
TRBV30	-	TRBJ1-1	-	CAWSSGTTEAFF	TGTGCCTGGAGTTCGGGAACCACTGAAGCTTTCTTT
TRBV4-3	TRBD2	TRBJ2-2	-	CASSQDYGLAGRTGELFF	TGCGCCAGCAGCCAAGATTATGGACTAGCGGGTAGAACCGGGGAGCTGTTTTTT
TRBV18	-	TRBJ2-3	-	CASSLLTTDTQYF	TGTGCCAGCTCACTACTAACGACCGATACGCAGTATTTT
TRBV19	-	TRBJ1-5	-	CASSIEWGNQPQHF	TGTGCCAGTAGTATAGAATGGGGCAATCAGCCCCAGCATTTT
TRBV6-5	TRBD1	TRBJ1-5	-	CASLDRPSGQPQHF	TGTGCCAGCCTGGACAGGCCCTCCGGGCAGCCCCAGCATTTT
TRBV5-1	-	TRBJ2-2	-	CASSLSKSRANTGELFF	TGCGCCAGCAGCTTGTCAAAGTCACGTGCGAACACCGGGGAGCTGTTTTTT
TRBV9	-	TRBJ2-1	-	CASSVGSSNYNEQFF	TGTGCCAGCAGCGTGGGATCGAGCAACTACAATGAGCAGTTCTTC
TRBV7-2	TRBD2	TRBJ2-7	-	CASSPRGLSYEQYF	TGTGCCAGCAGCCCCCGGGGACTATCCTACGAGCAGTACTTC
TRBV6-6	-	TRBJ1-4	-	CASSYSGPPNEKLFF	TGTGCCAGCAGTTACTCGGGCCCCCCTAATGAAAAACTGTTTTTT
TRBV7-6	-	TRBJ2-7	-	CASSLGTPVSSYEQYF	TGTGCCAGCAGCTTAGGTACTCCGGTGAGCTCCTACGAGCAGTACTTC
TRBV6-5	-	TRBJ2-7	-	CASRKENPPYEQYF	TGTGCCAGCCGGAAGGAGAATCCCCCCTACGAGCAGTACTTC
TRBV5-8	-	TRBJ2-7	once	CASSLGLYSSYEQYF	TGTGCCAGCAGCTTGGGACTGTACAGCTCCTACGAGCAGTACTTC
TRBV7-9	TRBD2	TRBJ2-1	-	CASSLLTGLAGTYNEQFF	TGTGCCAGCAGCTTATTGACCGGACTAGCGGGGACCTACAATGAGCAGTTCTTC
TRBV6-5	TRBD1	TRBJ1-1	-	CASSQTGAVRTEAFF	TGTGCCAGCAGTCAAACAGGGGCGGTAAGGACTGAAGCTTTCTTT
TRBV2	-	TRBJ1-2	-	CASSRGVGQTDYGYTF	TGTGCCAGCAGTCGGGGGGTAGGGCAAACCGACTATGGCTACACCTTC
TRBV5-6	-	TRBJ1-2	once	CASSPGQTTYGYTF	TGTGCCAGCAGTCCGGGACAAACTACCTATGGCTACACCTTC
TRBV6-1	-	TRBJ1-5	-	CASSEKRLSNQPQHF	TGTGCCAGCAGTGAAAAACGGTTGAGCAATCAGCCCCAGCATTTT
TRBV5-1	TRBD1	TRBJ2-7	-	CASTTGEAAYEQYF	TGCGCCAGCACAACAGGGGAAGCTGCCTACGAGCAGTACTTC
TRBV9	TRBD1	TRBJ2-1	-	CASSSQPGQGINEQFF	TGTGCCAGCAGCTCTCAACCGGGACAGGGGATCAATGAGCAGTTCTTC
TRBV2	-	TRBJ2-5	-	CASKRRKVRETQYF	TGTGCCAGCAAGAGAAGGAAAGTCAGAGAGACCCAGTACTTC
TRBV5-1	TRBD1	TRBJ2-7	-	CASSMTGTGYEQYF	TGCGCCAGCAGCATGACAGGGACCGGGTACGAGCAGTACTTC
TRBV9	-	TRBJ1-2	-	CASSVTIRGNYGYTF	TGTGCCAGCAGCGTCACTATACGGGGAAACTATGGCTACACCTTC
TRBV7-6	TRBD2	TRBJ2-5	-	CASSLAELAGGETQYF	TGTGCCAGCAGCTTAGCAGAGCTAGCGGGAGGAGAGACCCAGTACTTC
TRBV5-1	TRBD2	TRBJ2-3	-	CASCSQGLAGTDTQYF	TGCGCCAGCTGTTCCCAAGGACTAGCGGGGACAGATACGCAGTATTTT
TRBV6-5	-	TRBJ1-2	-	CATFQGGGYTF	TGTGCCACCTTCCAGGGCGGAGGCTACACCTTC
TRBV7-6	-	TRBJ1-5	-	CASSPWEGNQPQHF	TGTGCCAGCAGCCCGTGGGAGGGGAATCAGCCCCAGCATTTT
TRBV7-3	TRBD1	TRBJ1-1	once	CASSRDRESTEAFF	TGTGCCAGCAGCCGGGACAGGGAGAGCACTGAAGCTTTCTTT